The rows below give T cell receptor beta chains drawn from one sample of a study of blood T cells in healthy people across ages. TCRdb ran MiXCR on the 5' RACE reads and lists one entry per CDR3 protein. The profile covers roughly 2 million distinct CDR3 sequences, with around half appearing a single time and about 2.1% taken by the ten largest. Sequenced material: blood. The receptors were sampled from a woman in her forties in good health. Each CDR3 is given with its conserved first and last residue. The D gene is left open where the match is weak. Where a row states a size, it is once, few, many or the class of an expanded clone; other rows omit it.

D	size	J	V	CDR3	DNA
TRBD2	-	TRBJ2-7	TRBV20-1	CSASTGGAIFEQYF	TGCAGTGCTAGTACGGGGGGGGCCATTTTCGAGCAGTACTTC
-	-	TRBJ2-7	TRBV7-2	CASSPDYPYEQYF	TGTGCCAGCAGCCCGGACTATCCCTACGAGCAGTACTTC
TRBD1	-	TRBJ2-7	TRBV7-9	CASSLFLTGGWDEQYF	TGTGCCAGCAGCTTATTTTTGACAGGGGGCTGGGACGAGCAGTACTTC
-	-	TRBJ2-1	TRBV7-6	CASSLGGQVYNEQFF	TGTGCCAGCAGCTTAGGGGGACAAGTCTACAATGAGCAGTTCTTC
TRBD1	-	TRBJ2-3	TRBV12-3/TRBV12-4	CASSPRTGPDTQYF	TGTGCCAGCAGCCCGCGGACAGGGCCAGATACGCAGTATTTT
TRBD2	few	TRBJ2-7	TRBV7-8	CASSLASGVSEQYF	TGTGCCAGCAGCTTAGCTAGCGGGGTATCCGAGCAGTACTTC
TRBD2	-	TRBJ2-3	TRBV2	CASSGVRDTGTSGGPPGTDTQYF	TGTGCCAGCAGTGGGGTCAGAGACACGGGGACTAGCGGGGGACCCCCTGGCACAGATACGCAGTATTTT
-	-	TRBJ1-2	TRBV4-2	CASSQPWDGYTF	TGTGCCAGCAGCCAGCCGTGGGATGGCTACACCTTC
-	few	TRBJ1-6	TRBV4-3	CASSQVLGNGRTPLHF	TGCGCCAGCAGCCAAGTTCTCGGTAACGGTCGGACACCCCTCCACTTT
-	-	TRBJ2-5	TRBV20-1	CSARDRSGLGTQYF	TGCAGTGCTAGAGATCGGAGTGGCCTCGGGACCCAGTACTTC
-	-	TRBJ2-4	TRBV19	CARKRSGVRSKNIQYF	TGTGCCAGAAAACGTTCGGGGGTACGATCAAAAAACATTCAGTACTTC
TRBD2	-	TRBJ2-7	TRBV20-1	CSARSPFGQRGKKSYEQYF	TGCAGTGCTAGGTCTCCGTTCGGACAGCGGGGGAAAAAGTCCTACGAGCAGTACTTC
TRBD1	-	TRBJ2-5	TRBV4-2	CASSQDQGQGGEQYF	TGTGCCAGCAGCCAAGATCAGGGACAGGGCGGTGAGCAGTACTTC
-	-	TRBJ2-5	TRBV6-6	CASLVQETQYF	TGTGCCAGCCTGGTTCAAGAGACCCAGTACTTC
-	-	TRBJ2-3	TRBV6-2/TRBV6-3	CASTIGPFYTQYF	TGTGCCAGCACTATTGGACCTTTCTATACGCAGTATTTT
TRBD1	-	TRBJ2-4	TRBV12-3/TRBV12-4	CASSWDSGAKNIQYF	TGTGCCAGCAGTTGGGACAGCGGAGCCAAAAACATTCAGTACTTC
TRBD1	few	TRBJ2-3	TRBV6-1	CASSGGTVSTDTQYF	TGTGCCAGCAGTGGGGGGACAGTCAGCACAGATACGCAGTATTTT
-	-	TRBJ2-1	TRBV12-3/TRBV12-4	CASSSLAHRLEQFF	TGTGCCAGCAGTTCCCTCGCCCACAGGCTGGAGCAGTTCTTC
TRBD1	-	TRBJ2-3	TRBV20-1	CSARMTGGYKDTQYF	TGCAGTGCTCGAATGACAGGGGGCTATAAAGATACGCAGTATTTT
-	-	TRBJ2-2	TRBV6-5	CASSYSQVNTGELFF	TGTGCCAGCAGTTACAGTCAGGTTAACACCGGGGAGCTGTTTTTT
-	-	TRBJ2-1	TRBV7-2	CASSLEAGRGDEQFF	TGTGCCAGCAGCCTGGAGGCAGGCAGGGGCGATGAGCAGTTCTTC
TRBD1	-	TRBJ1-1	TRBV24-1	CATSADRGRRTEAFF	TGTGCCACCAGTGCGGACAGGGGGCGAAGAACTGAAGCTTTCTTT
-	-	TRBJ1-1	TRBV7-9	CASSRRLVGPMNTEAFF	TGTGCCAGCAGCCGAAGACTTGTGGGCCCTATGAACACTGAAGCTTTCTTT
-	once	TRBJ2-3	TRBV5-4	CAIPRGGTQYF	TGTGCCATACCGAGGGGCGGTACGCAGTATTTT
-	-	TRBJ2-1	TRBV4-3	CASSQVGGIYNEQFF	TGCGCCAGCAGCCAAGTTGGCGGCATCTACAATGAGCAGTTCTTC
-	few	TRBJ2-7	TRBV7-2	CASSFNRDSYEQYF	TGTGCCAGCAGCTTTAACAGGGACTCCTACGAGCAGTACTTC
-	-	TRBJ2-3	TRBV24-1	CATSALGGADTDTQYF	TGTGCCACCAGCGCACTGGGTGGGGCCGACACAGATACGCAGTATTTT
TRBD1	-	TRBJ2-7	TRBV20-1	CSARDRLSYEQYF	TGCAGTGCAAGGGACAGGCTCTCCTACGAGCAGTACTTC
-	-	TRBJ2-7	TRBV29-1	CSVATPWDEQYF	TGCAGCGTAGCCACACCGTGGGACGAGCAGTACTTC
-	few	TRBJ1-2	TRBV4-1	CASSQDIGNYGYTF	TGCGCCAGCAGCCAAGATATAGGGAACTATGGCTACACCTTC
-	-	TRBJ2-7	TRBV10-3	CAISESAGQTYEQYF	TGTGCCATCAGTGAGTCGGCGGGACAGACCTACGAGCAGTACTTC
TRBD1	few	TRBJ2-7	TRBV27	CASSLLGQGDYEQYF	TGTGCCAGCAGTCTATTGGGACAGGGCGACTACGAGCAGTACTTC
TRBD2	-	TRBJ2-5	TRBV4-3	CASSPTWRGEETQYF	TGCGCCAGCAGCCCTACCTGGCGGGGGGAGGAGACCCAGTACTTC
-	-	TRBJ2-5	TRBV28	CASGSQGIETQYF	TGTGCCAGCGGATCACAGGGCATAGAGACCCAGTACTTC
-	-	TRBJ1-2	TRBV7-2	CASSLSQRYGYTF	TGTGCCAGCAGCTTAAGTCAGCGCTATGGCTACACCTTC
TRBD1	once	TRBJ2-5	TRBV7-2	CASSPTLLQGPNEQYF	TGTGCCAGCAGCCCAACCCTTTTACAGGGGCCCAATGAGCAGTACTTC
TRBD2	-	TRBJ2-3	TRBV24-1	CATSDQGLASTDTQYF	TGTGCCACCAGTGACCAGGGACTAGCAAGCACAGATACGCAGTATTTT
TRBD2	-	TRBJ2-1	TRBV6-2/TRBV6-3	CASRYSGGSYNEQFF	TGTGCCAGCAGGTATTCGGGGGGGTCCTACAATGAGCAGTTCTTC
-	-	TRBJ1-2	TRBV15	CATSRDWDRGYTF	TGTGCCACCAGCAGAGATTGGGATCGTGGCTACACCTTC
-	once	TRBJ2-1	TRBV3-1	CASSQMGSPGNEQFF	TGTGCCAGCAGCCAAATGGGCTCCCCTGGCAATGAGCAGTTCTTC
TRBD2	-	TRBJ2-1	TRBV24-1	CATTAGGGSSYNEQFF	TGTGCCACCACGGCCGGCGGGGGGAGCTCCTACAATGAGCAGTTCTTC
TRBD2	-	TRBJ2-1	TRBV28	CASSLSVGTSGGEQFF	TGTGCCAGCAGTTTAAGTGTCGGGACTAGCGGTGGGGAGCAGTTCTTC
-	-	TRBJ1-2	TRBV11-2	CASSLDGRLNYGYTF	TGTGCCAGCAGCTTAGATGGACGACTTAACTATGGCTACACCTTC
-	-	TRBJ2-7	TRBV29-1	CSVEGGALMDEQYF	TGCAGCGTTGAAGGAGGGGCTCTTATGGATGAGCAGTACTTC
-	-	TRBJ1-5	TRBV27	CASSLSIREYQPQHF	TGTGCCAGCAGTTTAAGTATCCGGGAGTATCAGCCCCAGCATTTT
TRBD2	-	TRBJ2-7	TRBV11-2	CASSVAGALSEQYF	TGTGCCAGCAGCGTAGCGGGGGCTTTGAGCGAGCAGTACTTC
TRBD2	-	TRBJ2-1	TRBV5-1	CASSLAGSLNEQFF	TGCGCCAGCAGCCTAGCGGGGTCCCTCAATGAGCAGTTCTTC
TRBD2	few	TRBJ2-3	TRBV9	CASSSTSGPTNTQYF	TGTGCCAGCAGCTCGACTAGCGGACCTACGAATACGCAGTATTTT